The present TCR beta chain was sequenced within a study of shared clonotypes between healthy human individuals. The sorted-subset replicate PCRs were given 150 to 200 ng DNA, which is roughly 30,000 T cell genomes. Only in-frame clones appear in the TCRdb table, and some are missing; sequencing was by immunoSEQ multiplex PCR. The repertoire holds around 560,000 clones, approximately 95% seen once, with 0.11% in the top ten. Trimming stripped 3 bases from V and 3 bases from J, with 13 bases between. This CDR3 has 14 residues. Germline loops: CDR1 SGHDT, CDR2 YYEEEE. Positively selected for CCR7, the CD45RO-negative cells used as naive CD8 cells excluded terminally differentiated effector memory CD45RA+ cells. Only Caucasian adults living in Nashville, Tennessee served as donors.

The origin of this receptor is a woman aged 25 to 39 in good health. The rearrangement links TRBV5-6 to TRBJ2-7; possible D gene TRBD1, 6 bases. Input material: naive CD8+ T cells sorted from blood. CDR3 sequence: CASSWSGQIYEQYF. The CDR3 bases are TGTGCCAGCAGCTGGTCCGGACAGATCTACGAGCAGTACTTC.